Sequencing of this TCR beta chain was carried out in a study of blood T cell repertoires in COVID-19. Looking at the study overall: Both acute and convalescent COVID-19 samples were obtained from the United States, Italy and Spain.

Assay: immunoSEQ multiplex PCR; the TCRdb copy retains only in-frame clones and omits some. The profile shows roughly 82,000 clones, about 92% of them singletons. The V end lost 2 bases, the J end lost 9 bases, and 16 bases lay between the germline ends. This CDR3 is 15 amino acids long. Germline assignment: CDR1 SEHNR and CDR2 FQNEAQ (reference sequence). The chain employs TRBV7-9 and TRBJ2-2, with TRBD1 as a possible D gene (6 bases). Sequencing was done on a sample of peripheral blood. The clonotype was recovered from a woman aged 50 to 60 in a cohort sampled during active COVID-19. CDR3 loop: CASSLWDTGGRELFF. Written as DNA, the CDR3 is TGTGCCAGCAGCTTATGGGACACCGGAGGTCGGGAGCTGTTTTTT.